The T cell receptor (beta chain) under discussion was sequenced for a study of cytomegalovirus exposure and HLA in healthy donors. Study at large: For the approximately 360 genotyped donors, approximately 83% fell within the Caucasian-associated ancestry cluster.

J lost 2 bases, V lost 3 bases, and 1 base had no gene match. The CDR3 has 14 amino acids. The germline gives CDR1 MGHRA, CDR2 YSYEKL. 13 Jbeta primers and 60 Vbeta primers were used for the PCR. Libraries were prepared by immunoSEQ multiplex PCR; TCRdb keeps only in-frame clonotypes and omits some of them. This table has roughly 120,000 clones, around 73% appearing once. Overall study results and limits: The study dropped some indistinguishable V segments, TRBV6-2 and TRBV6-3 among them. TCR beta V- and J-gene trimming, according to a later analysis, was linked to a missense DCLRE1C variant. Presence/absence analyses took donor sequencing depth as roughly uniform.

This clone was seen a few times. What it recognizes is unknown. Material for sequencing was PBMCs. The chain carries TRBV4-1 and TRBJ1-5, with TRBD1 matching over 7 bases. The clonotype originates from a man aged 35 to 55 in good health and CMV-seronegative. CDR3 residues: CASSHGQGNQPQHF. DNA for the CDR3: TGCGCCAGCAGCCACGGACAGGGCAATCAGCCCCAGCATTTT.